This T cell receptor beta chain was observed in a study of long-term antiretroviral therapy in people with HIV (dated 2022 in TCRdb). As for the study more broadly: The earliest samples were collected roughly a decade before the 2015 WHO recommendation for immediate ART, at a time when ART was usually postponed until CD4 counts fell. Whether ART initiation and durable HIV suppression were associated with changes in peripheral blood TRB repertoire composition and diversity was tested in a retrospective serial study. A total of over 150 cryopreserved PBMC samples came from approximately 30 adults with confirmed HIV infection and were collected serially over a mean of roughly six years (range 1-12). Among the approximately 32 participants with HIV, around 10 were female. No cross-contamination during QIAcube processing was seen in test extractions of a monoclonal T-cell line run alongside roughly 30 polyclonal samples. Overall study outcomes, separate from this receptor: The samples were dated from the mid-2000s to the late 2010s, and the ART regimens that were used may be less effective than current ART regimens. Because pre-ART samples had limited cell numbers, profiling was done on unsorted PBMC rather than on sorted CD4+ and CD8+ T cells. Since PBMC availability was limited, sequencing covered only the TCR beta chain, with no alpha chain pairing. Expanded TRB clones identified before ART initiation dominated the repertoire across all time points, though the dominance fluctuated and decreased in many PLHIV after ART. HIV repertoires had narrower CDR3 length ranges than controls, and the network structure suggested an antigen-experienced repertoire that shifted only slightly toward naive after ART. A significant increase in TRB diversity was found to be associated with ART initiation, although TRB diversity was observed to remain significantly below that of transplant donor controls even after long-term ART. Inferences about post-ART repertoire changes were limited because no data were available on ART adherence, viral resistance or therapy changes.

CDR3 length: 14 amino acids, cysteine to phenylalanine. The DNA shown is the 42-base CDR3, in frame from base 1. This clone appeared a few times. Its antigen is still unknown. It has no much larger one-base neighbor in the sample; base qualities were not kept. The immunoSEQ hsTCRB v3.0 assay was used at survey level resolution for TRB variable region sequencing. TRB sequencing targeted a depth of about 40,000-55,000 T-cell genomes per sample. Pooled TRB libraries were sequenced on an Illumina MiSeq with a v3 150-cycle kit. The study's processing was this. Analysis of repertoires was carried out in R inside a reproducible Nextflow workflow spanning QC, data transformation and analysis. Custom analyses were implemented in LymphoSeq2, an R package for AIRR-Seq data exploration. After excluding a handful of samples that yielded fewer than 5000 total TRB sequences, approximately 170 HIV repertoires remained for analysis. Of the 180 to 200 retained HIV repertoires, about 60 were collected before and 129 after ART initiation. Each repertoire was downsampled to 5000 TRB nucleotide sequences, and summary statistics were averaged across 100 downsampling iterations. TRB sequences were retained for analysis only if CDR3 regions of at least seven amino acids were present. Diversity was measured with a Shannon entropy-derived clonality score and the Gini coefficient. In the repertoire networks, any two of the top 5000 CDR3 amino acid sequences were connected whenever the two sequences differed by an edit distance of one. Antigen specificity groups and MHC restriction were predicted for TRB CDR3 amino acid sequences with GLIPH2. To flag known associations with CMV, EBV, HIV or tissue antigens, CDR3 amino acid sequences were compared against VDJdb and McPAS-TCR. Pre-ART, post-ART and control groups were compared with Wilcoxon signed-rank tests and Holm-Bonferroni correction. TCRdb took this table from immuneACCESS and kept in-frame rearrangements with V and J called. Such tables lack part of the clones; where checked against another copy, unresolved V genes explain under half of the gap, and the rest is unexplained. V, J and clone size derive from that table, while D and trimming were established from the DNA sequence. Here the sample has some 20,000 clones; just under 80% occur a single time. The top ten hold 7.8% of the sample.

Inclusion was restricted to participants for whom at least one PBMC sample before ART initiation and at least two post-ART samples were available. All participants with HIV were treated in the United States of America. Cryopreserved samples of about 0.95-10 million PBMC were thawed and washed before DNA extraction. At the time of the earliest PBMC sample, participants with HIV were aged between about 23 and 55 years. PBMC samples were contributed by each participant from 1-4 timepoints before ART initiation and 2-8 timepoints after ART initiation, with a median of 7 samples. Serial HIV viral load, CD4+ T-cell count, ART history and demographic data were obtained for every participant. Genomic DNA was extracted from unsorted PBMC with a Qiagen kit on a QIAcube, with processing performed in batches of 12 samples.

The specimen was unsorted PBMCs, collected at the start of antiretroviral therapy, before treatment. This chain joins TRBV21-1 to TRBJ1-2. TRBV21-1 counts as a pseudogene. This sequence was found in a woman in her thirties or forties with HIV. The CDR3: CASRASDGNYGYTF. The DNA sequence follows: TGTGCCAGCAGGGCATCGGACGGGAACTATGGCTACACCTTC.